This TCR beta chain came from a study of shared clonotypes between healthy human individuals. Whole-study context: The donor group consisted of two women and three men, aged 18 to 49.

Naive-designated CD8 cells lacked CD45RO, were positively enriched for CCR7, and omitted terminally differentiated effector memory CD45RA+ cells. Here immunoSEQ multiplex PCR was the method, and the copy in TCRdb shows in-frame clones only, minus some. The top ten hold more than 0.9% of the sample, which has 1.5 million to 2.5 million clones, approximately 94% seen once. Study-wide findings and caveats: Large sequencing depth failed to make sorted-subset sequencing complete, rarefaction showed.

Note on this clone: What it binds is unknown.

The specimen sequenced was naive CD8+ T cells sorted from blood. The TCR originated in a man aged 18 to 30 in good health.

CDR3 residues: CAWSGLAGGKWTHNEQFF. The CDR3 nucleotides are TGTGCCTGGAGTGGACTAGCGGGAGGAAAATGGACGCACAATGAGCAGTTCTTC. This chain connects TRBV30 to TRBJ2-1; 13 nucleotides match TRBD2. CDR1 is GTSNPN, CDR2 SVGIG, per germline (reference sequence). V shed 1 base, J shed 5 bases, and the junction held 11 bases outside the gene matches. The CDR3 spans 18 residues.